The rows below give T cell receptor beta chains drawn from one sample of a study of identical twins. TCRdb independently ran MiXCR on the 5' RACE reads; one entry per CDR3 protein. The table lists approximately 220,000 distinct CDR3 sequences, 7.5% of them singletons. The same data also contributed to another study, on yellow fever vaccine responses in identical twins.

Sequencing input: CD8+ T cells sorted from blood. Receptor source: a woman younger than 35 in good health. CDR3s include the opening cysteine and the closing phenylalanine or tryptophan. D genes are given only for firm matches. Part of the rows lack a size; the others show once, few, many or a class for expanded clones.

clone_size	v_call	j_call	d_call	cdr3_nt	cdr3_aa
-	TRBV20-1	TRBJ2-1	-	TGCAGTGGAGACGGACGGAGCTCCTACAATGAGCAGTTCTTC	CSGDGRSSYNEQFF
-	TRBV6-4	TRBJ2-3	-	TGTGCCAGCAGTGACAGGGCAGGAGGCACAGATACGCAGTATTTT	CASSDRAGGTDTQYF
many	TRBV2	TRBJ2-1	-	TGTGCCAGCAGTGAACTTGGCGGACTGTACAATGAGCAGTTCTTC	CASSELGGLYNEQFF
once	TRBV2	TRBJ1-1	-	TGTGCCACCCTTTCCAGAGCCGAAGCTTTCTTT	CATLSRAEAFF
many	TRBV3-1	TRBJ1-1	TRBD1	TGTGCCAGCAGCCAAGAGGGACAGGGGGTGAGGAACACTGAAGCTTTCTTT	CASSQEGQGVRNTEAFF
-	TRBV7-3	TRBJ2-7	-	TGTGCCAGCAGCCTAGGGGCAGGTTCCCATTACGAGCAGTACTTC	CASSLGAGSHYEQYF
-	TRBV12-3/TRBV12-4	TRBJ2-3	TRBD2	TGTGCCAGCAGTTTGCGTCTAGCGGGGGCTGGGGATACGCAGTATTTT	CASSLRLAGAGDTQYF
-	TRBV20-1	TRBJ2-1	-	TGCAGCTCAGACAGTTACAATGAGCAGTTCTTC	CSSDSYNEQFF
-	TRBV13	TRBJ2-5	-	TGTGCCAGCAGCGCGAAACAACAAGAGACCCAGTACTTC	CASSAKQQETQYF
-	TRBV5-1	TRBJ1-1	-	TGCGCCAGCAGCTTGGATGAGGAGCTCGGAGAAGCTTTCTTT	CASSLDEELGEAFF
many	TRBV12-3/TRBV12-4	TRBJ2-2	TRBD1	TGTGCCAGCAGTCAACCACAGGGGTTCGGGGAGCTGTTTTTT	CASSQPQGFGELFF
few	TRBV5-1	TRBJ1-6	-	TGCGCCAGCAGCCCCTCGGGCCCAGGGTTCGCCTATAATTCACCCCTCCACTTT	CASSPSGPGFAYNSPLHF
few	TRBV12-3/TRBV12-4	TRBJ2-1	-	TGTGCCAGCAGTTTGTATTACGGGATAGGGTATGAGCAGTTCTTC	CASSLYYGIGYEQFF
few	TRBV3-1	TRBJ2-1	TRBD2	TGTGCCAGCAGCCTATTTCTAGCGGGAGATTCCTACAATGAGCAGTTCTTC	CASSLFLAGDSYNEQFF
many	TRBV7-8	TRBJ2-7	TRBD2	TGTGCCAGCAGCTTAGCTGGACTAGCGGGAGACGAGCAGTACTTC	CASSLAGLAGDEQYF
many	TRBV7-9	TRBJ1-6	TRBD1	TGTGCCAGCAGCTTAGTCGGAAGCGGGACAGAAAATTCACCCCTCCACTTT	CASSLVGSGTENSPLHF
-	TRBV27	TRBJ2-7	-	TGTGCCAGCAGTTTAGGAAAAGGTACCTACGAGCAGTACTTC	CASSLGKGTYEQYF
-	TRBV20-1	TRBJ2-7	-	TGCAGTGCCCCTCCCTTGGACGGGGGACTCGAGCAGTACTTC	CSAPPLDGGLEQYF
many	TRBV29-1	TRBJ1-2	TRBD1	TGCAGCGTTGATACAGGGGATAACTATGGCTACACCTTC	CSVDTGDNYGYTF
-	TRBV6-1	TRBJ2-7	-	TGTGCCAGCACACGAGACCTAGGGTACGAGCAGTACTTC	CASTRDLGYEQYF